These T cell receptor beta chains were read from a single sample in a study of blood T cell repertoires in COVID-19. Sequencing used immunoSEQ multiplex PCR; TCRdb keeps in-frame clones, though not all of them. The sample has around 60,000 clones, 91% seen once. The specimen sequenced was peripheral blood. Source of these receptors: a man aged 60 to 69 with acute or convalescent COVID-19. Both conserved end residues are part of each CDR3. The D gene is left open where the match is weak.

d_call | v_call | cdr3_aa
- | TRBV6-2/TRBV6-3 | CASSYSTGRGGSSTDTQYF
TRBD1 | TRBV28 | CASSFTSGTGKRYF
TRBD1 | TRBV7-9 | CASSLGQSSPNSPLHF
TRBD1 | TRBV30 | CAWSVGGQGGGYTF
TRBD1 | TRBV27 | CASSLGQGAHNEQFF
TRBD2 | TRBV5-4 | CASRVAGGTYNEQFF
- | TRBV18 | CASSPQGDSGNTIYF
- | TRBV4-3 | CASSLEGGGTSYNEQFF
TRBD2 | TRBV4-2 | CASSQDPGTSASSYEQYF
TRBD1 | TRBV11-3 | CASSPRDRGHLGTDTQYF
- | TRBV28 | CASSPPGFFQPQHF
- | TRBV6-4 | CASSDTTGKRSWFF
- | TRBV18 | CASSPMTAQETQYF
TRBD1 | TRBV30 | CAWLDRGGEKLFF
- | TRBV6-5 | CASSPQGPYNEQFF
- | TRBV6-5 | CASSTGQHYGYTF
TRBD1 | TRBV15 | CATSRGTGADPGELFF
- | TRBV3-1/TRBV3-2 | CASSPPGRAKGNEQFF
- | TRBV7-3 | CASSTGETQYF
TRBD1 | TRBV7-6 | CASSLAQGGHTEAFF
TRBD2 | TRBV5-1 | CASSLAGTSGRLEMNEQYF
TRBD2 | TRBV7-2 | CASSSLGRTSGRNYEQYF
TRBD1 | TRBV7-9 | CASSLGRGGQAYEQYF